The rows below give T cell receptor beta chains drawn from one sample of a study of cytomegalovirus exposure and HLA in healthy donors. Using immunoSEQ multiplex PCR, the repertoire was profiled, and TCRdb retains in-frame clones only, with some absent. Among 90,000 to 120,000 clones listed, roughly three quarters were seen once. Sample: PBMCs. These receptors were collected from a woman aged 40-49 years in good health and CMV-seronegative. CDR3s include the opening cysteine and the closing phenylalanine or tryptophan. The D gene is left open where the match is weak. Only some rows state a clone size, as once, few, many or a class for expanded clones.

D,length,size,J,V,DNA,CDR3
TRBD2,15,-,TRBJ2-7,TRBV29-1,TGCAGTGGCGGACTAGCGGGAGAAGGGGTCTACGAGCAGTACTTC,CSGGLAGEGVYEQYF
-,15,few,TRBJ2-1,TRBV5-1,TGCGCCAGCAGCTTGCCCTCCGGGGGAGTCAATGAGCAGTTCTTC,CASSLPSGGVNEQFF
-,10,-,TRBJ1-5,TRBV20-1,TGCAGGGAGAAGCATCAGCCCCAGCATTTT,CREKHQPQHF
TRBD1,16,-,TRBJ1-2,TRBV19,TGTGCCAGTAGCGAAGGGGCAGGGGGAGCTCGAGGTGGCTACACCTTC,CASSEGAGGARGGYTF
TRBD1,13,-,TRBJ2-7,TRBV6-6,TGTGCCAGCAGCCTCGGACAGGGCCACGAGCAGTACTTC,CASSLGQGHEQYF
TRBD1,13,-,TRBJ1-1,TRBV19,TGTGCCAGTAGGAGGGGACAGCCACCTGAAGCTTTCTTT,CASRRGQPPEAFF
-,14,-,TRBJ1-1,TRBV7-9,TGTGCCAGCAGCCCAATAGGGACTATCACTGAAGCTTTCTTT,CASSPIGTITEAFF
-,16,-,TRBJ2-1,TRBV5-6,TGTGCCAGCAGCTTCAGTCAAGTTAACCTCCTCCTTGGGCAGTTCTTC,CASSFSQVNLLLGQFF
-,15,-,TRBJ1-1,TRBV28,TGTGCCAGCAGTTCAGACGAAGCGGGGGTAACTGAAGCTTTCTTT,CASSSDEAGVTEAFF
-,14,-,TRBJ1-2,TRBV9,TGTGCCAGCAGCGTAGGTGTAGATAACTATGGCTACACCTTC,CASSVGVDNYGYTF
TRBD1,15,once,TRBJ1-2,TRBV27,TGTGCCAGCAGTGGGACAGGGGGTAGGGACTATGGCTACACCTTC,CASSGTGGRDYGYTF
TRBD2,15,-,TRBJ2-7,TRBV27,TGTGCCAGCAGTCTAGGACTAGTTTCCCCCTACGAGCAGTACTTC,CASSLGLVSPYEQYF
TRBD2,17,-,TRBJ2-1,TRBV9,TGTGCCAGCAGCGTAGTCCCACTAGCGGGAACCGAGAATGAGCAGTTCTTC,CASSVVPLAGTENEQFF
TRBD2,15,few,TRBJ2-2,TRBV5-4,TGTGCCAGCAGCTGGACTAGCGGAGTCACCGGGGAGCTGTTTTTT,CASSWTSGVTGELFF
-,12,few,TRBJ1-1,TRBV2,TGTGCCACTGGTAGCGTGAACACTGAAGCTTTCTTT,CATGSVNTEAFF
TRBD2,14,-,TRBJ2-1,TRBV29-1,TGCAGCGGGAGGCTAGCGGGAGGGCCCCATGAGCAGTTCTTC,CSGRLAGGPHEQFF
-,13,once,TRBJ2-5,TRBV28,TGTGCCAGCGGGCGGACAGTTCAAGAGACCCAGTACTTC,CASGRTVQETQYF
TRBD1,15,-,TRBJ1-5,TRBV28,TGTGCCAGCAGGTTGACAGGGACGAGTAGTCAGCCCCAGCATTTT,CASRLTGTSSQPQHF
TRBD2,15,-,TRBJ2-7,TRBV4-3,TGCGCCAGCAGCAGAGGACTAGCGGGATCTGGGGAGCAGTACTTC,CASSRGLAGSGEQYF
TRBD2,16,-,TRBJ2-1,TRBV10-3,TGTGCCATCAGTGAGTCTGAGACTAGCGGGAGCGATGAGCAGTTCTTC,CAISESETSGSDEQFF
-,18,-,TRBJ1-2,TRBV4-1,TGCGCCAGCAGCCAAGGCCCCCATCCTGGGGGCTTCAACTATGGCTACACCTTC,CASSQGPHPGGFNYGYTF
TRBD2,17,few,TRBJ2-3,TRBV9,TGTGCCAGCAGCGTAGGGGGACTAGCGGGCGTGACAGATACGCAGTATTTT,CASSVGGLAGVTDTQYF
-,16,few,TRBJ1-1,TRBV29-1,TGCAGCGTTGTTGGTAAGGGGCGTTCCCCCAGCACTGAAGCTTTCTTT,CSVVGKGRSPSTEAFF
-,15,-,TRBJ2-6,TRBV6-5,TGTGCCAGCAGCTTACAGGGCGCTGGGGCCAACGTCCTGACTTTC,CASSLQGAGANVLTF
TRBD1,15,few,TRBJ1-4,TRBV5-1,TGCGCCAGCAGCGTCTCCGGGACAGGAAGGGAAAAACTGTTTTTT,CASSVSGTGREKLFF
-,11,-,TRBJ1-2,TRBV28,TGTGCCAGCAGTTTACGGAGAGGCTACACCTTC,CASSLRRGYTF
TRBD2,15,-,TRBJ2-7,TRBV9,TGTGCCAGCAGCGAACTAGCGGGAGGGACACACGAGCAGTACTTC,CASSELAGGTHEQYF
TRBD1,13,-,TRBJ1-2,TRBV27,TGTGCCAGCAGTCGAACAGGGGTGTATGGCTACACCTTC,CASSRTGVYGYTF
TRBD2,15,-,TRBJ2-1,TRBV9,TGTGCCAGCAGCGTATTGTCTAGCGGGAGAGATGAGCAGTTCTTC,CASSVLSSGRDEQFF
-,16,-,TRBJ2-6,TRBV7-2,TGTGCCAGCAGCTTAGCGCTGGCCTCTGGGGCCAACGTCCTGACTTTC,CASSLALASGANVLTF
-,16,-,TRBJ2-2,TRBV19,TGTGCCAGTAGCCCCACCCTAGGACAGAACACCGGGGAGCTGTTTTTT,CASSPTLGQNTGELFF
TRBD2,19,-,TRBJ2-1,TRBV18,TGTGCCAGCTCGGTTAGGCTAGCGGGAGATTTTAGCTCCTACAATGAGCAGTTCTTC,CASSVRLAGDFSSYNEQFF
TRBD1,14,-,TRBJ1-5,TRBV19,TGTGCCACGAAGTCGGACAGGGACCACCAGCCCCAGCATTTT,CATKSDRDHQPQHF
TRBD1,13,-,TRBJ1-1,TRBV28,TGTGCCAGCAGTTTATGGACAGGGGAGGAGGCTTTCTTT,CASSLWTGEEAFF